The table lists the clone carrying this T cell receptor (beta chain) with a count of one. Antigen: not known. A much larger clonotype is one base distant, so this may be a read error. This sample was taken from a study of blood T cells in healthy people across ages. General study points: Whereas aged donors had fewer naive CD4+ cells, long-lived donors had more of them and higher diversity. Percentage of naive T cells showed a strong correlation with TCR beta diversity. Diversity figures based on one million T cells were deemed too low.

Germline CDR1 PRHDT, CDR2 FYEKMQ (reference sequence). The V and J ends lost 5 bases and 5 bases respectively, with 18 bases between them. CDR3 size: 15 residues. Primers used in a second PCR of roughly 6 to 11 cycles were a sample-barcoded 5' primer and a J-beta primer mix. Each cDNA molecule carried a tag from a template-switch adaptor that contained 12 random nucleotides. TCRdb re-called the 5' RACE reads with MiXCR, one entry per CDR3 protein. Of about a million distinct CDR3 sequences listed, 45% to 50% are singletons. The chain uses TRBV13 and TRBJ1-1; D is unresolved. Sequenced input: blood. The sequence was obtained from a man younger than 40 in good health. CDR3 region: CASSPTTWAGTEAFF. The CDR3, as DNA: TGTGCCAGCAGCCCTACGACATGGGCGGGAACTGAAGCTTTCTTT.